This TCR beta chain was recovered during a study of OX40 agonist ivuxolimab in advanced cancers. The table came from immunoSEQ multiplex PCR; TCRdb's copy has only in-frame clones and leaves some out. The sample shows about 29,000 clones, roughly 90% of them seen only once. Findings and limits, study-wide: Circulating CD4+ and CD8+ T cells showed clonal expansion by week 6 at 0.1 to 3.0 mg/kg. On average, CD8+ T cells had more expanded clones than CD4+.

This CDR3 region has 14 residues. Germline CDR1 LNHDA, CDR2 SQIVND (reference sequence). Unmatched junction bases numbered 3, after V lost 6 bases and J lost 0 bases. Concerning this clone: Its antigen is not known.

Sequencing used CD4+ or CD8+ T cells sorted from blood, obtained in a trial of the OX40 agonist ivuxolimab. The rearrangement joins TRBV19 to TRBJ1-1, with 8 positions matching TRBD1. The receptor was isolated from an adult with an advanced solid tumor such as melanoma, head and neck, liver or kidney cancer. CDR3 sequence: CASSLQGVNTEAFF. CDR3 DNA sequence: TGTGCCAGTAGCTTACAGGGGGTGAACACTGAAGCTTTCTTT.